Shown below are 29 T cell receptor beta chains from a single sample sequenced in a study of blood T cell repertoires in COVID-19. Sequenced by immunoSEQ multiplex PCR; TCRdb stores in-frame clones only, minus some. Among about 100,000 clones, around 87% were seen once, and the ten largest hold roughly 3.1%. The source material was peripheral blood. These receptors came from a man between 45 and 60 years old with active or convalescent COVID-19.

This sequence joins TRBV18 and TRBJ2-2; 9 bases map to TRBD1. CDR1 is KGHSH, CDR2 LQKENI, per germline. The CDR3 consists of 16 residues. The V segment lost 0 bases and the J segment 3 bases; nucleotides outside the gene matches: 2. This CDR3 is CASSPPGQGDTGELFF. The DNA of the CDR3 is TGTGCCAGCTCACCACCGGGACAGGGTGACACCGGGGAGCTGTTTTTT.

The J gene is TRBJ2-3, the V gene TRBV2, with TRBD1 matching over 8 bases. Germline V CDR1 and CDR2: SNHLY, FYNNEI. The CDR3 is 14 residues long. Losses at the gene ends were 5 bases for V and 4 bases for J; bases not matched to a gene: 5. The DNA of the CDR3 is TGTGCCAGCAGTCCCAGGGGGCAGGCAGATACGCAGTATTTT. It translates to CASSPRGQADTQYF.

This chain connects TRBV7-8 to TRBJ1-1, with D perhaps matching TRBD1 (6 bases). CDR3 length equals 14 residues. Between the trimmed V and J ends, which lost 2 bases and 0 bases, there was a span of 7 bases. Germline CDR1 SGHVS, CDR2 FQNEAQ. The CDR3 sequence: CASSLNRVNTEAFF. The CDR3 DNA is TGTGCCAGCAGCTTAAACAGGGTGAACACTGAAGCTTTCTTT.

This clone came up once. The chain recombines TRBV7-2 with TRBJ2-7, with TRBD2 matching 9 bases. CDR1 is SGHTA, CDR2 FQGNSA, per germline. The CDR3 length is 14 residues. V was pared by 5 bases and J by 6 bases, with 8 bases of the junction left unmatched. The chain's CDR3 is CASSRGAGGTEQYF. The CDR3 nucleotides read TGTGCCAGCAGCCGGGGAGCGGGGGGTACCGAGCAGTACTTC.

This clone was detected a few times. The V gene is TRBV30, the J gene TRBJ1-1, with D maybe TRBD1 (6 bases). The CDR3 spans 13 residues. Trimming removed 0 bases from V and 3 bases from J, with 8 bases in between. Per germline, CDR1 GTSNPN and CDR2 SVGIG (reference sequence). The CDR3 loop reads CAWSVQGYTEAFF. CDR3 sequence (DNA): TGTGCCTGGAGTGTACAGGGCTACACTGAAGCTTTCTTT.

CDR3 DNA sequence: TGTGCCAGTACCCCGAGGCCCATCATGTACCAAGAGACCCAGTACTTC. This encodes CASTPRPIMYQETQYF. The chain joins TRBV19 to TRBJ2-5; D remains unclear. CDR3 length: 16 amino acids. V was trimmed by 7 bases and J by 0 bases, leaving 18 bases between them. Germline values: CDR1 LNHDA, CDR2 SQIVND (reference sequence).

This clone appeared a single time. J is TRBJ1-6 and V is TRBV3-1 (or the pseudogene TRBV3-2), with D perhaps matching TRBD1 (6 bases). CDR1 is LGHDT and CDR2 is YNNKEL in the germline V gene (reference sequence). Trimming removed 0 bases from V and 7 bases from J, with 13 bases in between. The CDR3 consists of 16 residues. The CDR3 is CASSQEGAGRNSPLHF. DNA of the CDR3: TGTGCCAGCAGCCAAGAGGGGGCAGGAAGAAATTCACCCCTCCACTTT.

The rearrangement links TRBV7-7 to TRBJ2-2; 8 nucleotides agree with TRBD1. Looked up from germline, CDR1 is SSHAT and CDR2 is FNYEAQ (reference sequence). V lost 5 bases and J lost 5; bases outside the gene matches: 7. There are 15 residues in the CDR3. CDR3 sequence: CASSPTRQGTGELFF. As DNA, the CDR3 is TGTGCCAGCAGCCCCACGCGACAGGGGACCGGGGAGCTGTTTTTT.

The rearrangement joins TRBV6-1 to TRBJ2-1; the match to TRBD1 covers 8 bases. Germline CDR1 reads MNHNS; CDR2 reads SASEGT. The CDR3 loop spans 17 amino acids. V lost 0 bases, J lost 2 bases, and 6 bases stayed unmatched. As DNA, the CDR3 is TGTGCCAGCAGTGAAGCCGCAGGGGGCAAAACCTACAATGAGCAGTTCTTC. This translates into CASSEAAGGKTYNEQFF.

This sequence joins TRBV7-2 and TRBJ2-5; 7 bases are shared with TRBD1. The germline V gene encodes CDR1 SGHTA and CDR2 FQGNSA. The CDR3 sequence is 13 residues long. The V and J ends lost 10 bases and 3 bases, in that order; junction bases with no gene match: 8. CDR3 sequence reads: CATNTGTEETQYF. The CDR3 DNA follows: TGTGCCACCAACACCGGGACAGAAGAGACCCAGTACTTC.

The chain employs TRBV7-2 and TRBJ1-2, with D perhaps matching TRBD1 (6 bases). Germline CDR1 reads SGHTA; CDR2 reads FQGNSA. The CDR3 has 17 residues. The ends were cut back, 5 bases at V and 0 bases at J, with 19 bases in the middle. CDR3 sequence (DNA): TGTGCCAGCAGCCAAAGGGGGGGAATTAAGTCTAACTATGGCTACACCTTC. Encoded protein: CASSQRGGIKSNYGYTF.

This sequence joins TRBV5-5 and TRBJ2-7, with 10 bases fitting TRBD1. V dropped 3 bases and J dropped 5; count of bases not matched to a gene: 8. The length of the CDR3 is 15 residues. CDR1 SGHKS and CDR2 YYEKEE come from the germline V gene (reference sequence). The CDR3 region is CASSWGQGIGNEQYV. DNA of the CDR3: TGTGCCAGCAGCTGGGGACAGGGGATCGGAAACGAGCAGTACGTC.

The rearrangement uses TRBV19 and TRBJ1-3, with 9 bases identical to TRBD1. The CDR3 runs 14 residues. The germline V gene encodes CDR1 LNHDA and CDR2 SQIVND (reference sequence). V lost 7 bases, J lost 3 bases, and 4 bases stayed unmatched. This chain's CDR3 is CASKGTGFGNTIYF. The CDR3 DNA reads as TGTGCCAGTAAAGGGACAGGGTTTGGAAACACCATATATTTT.

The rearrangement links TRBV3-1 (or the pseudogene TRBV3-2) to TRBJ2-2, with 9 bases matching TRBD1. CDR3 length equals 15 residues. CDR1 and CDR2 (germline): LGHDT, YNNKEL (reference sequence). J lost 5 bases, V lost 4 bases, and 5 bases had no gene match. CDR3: CASSRGTGRTGELFF. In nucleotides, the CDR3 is TGTGCCAGCAGCCGCGGGACAGGGAGGACCGGGGAGCTGTTTTTT.

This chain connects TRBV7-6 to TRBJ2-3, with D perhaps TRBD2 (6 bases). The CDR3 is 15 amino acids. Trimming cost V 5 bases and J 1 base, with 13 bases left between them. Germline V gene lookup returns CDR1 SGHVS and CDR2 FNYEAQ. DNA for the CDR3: TGTGCCAGCAGCCGGAGACTAGGTGGCACAGATACGCAGTATTTT. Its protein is CASSRRLGGTDTQYF.

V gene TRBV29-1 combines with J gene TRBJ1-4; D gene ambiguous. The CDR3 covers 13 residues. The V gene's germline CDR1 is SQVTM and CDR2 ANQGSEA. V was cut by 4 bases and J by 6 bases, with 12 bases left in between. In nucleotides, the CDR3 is TGCAGCGTTGGACCTTCGAGGGATGAAAAACTGTTTTTT. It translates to CSVGPSRDEKLFF.

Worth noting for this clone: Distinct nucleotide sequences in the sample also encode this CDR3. The CDR3 loop reads CASSLQGGNTEAFF. CDR3 DNA sequence: TGCGCCAGCAGCCTCCAGGGGGGGAACACTGAAGCTTTCTTT. The J gene is TRBJ1-1, the V gene TRBV5-1; 7 bases are a match to TRBD1. Germline CDR1 SGHRS, CDR2 YFSETQ. The CDR3 is 14 amino acids. Germline trimming cut 4 bases from V and 1 base from J; bases unmatched to any gene: 4.

The CDR3 DNA reads TGCAGTGCTAGTCGCGGGGACGACACAGATACGCAGTATTTT. Translation: CSASRGDDTDTQYF. The J gene is TRBJ2-3, the V gene TRBV20-1, with D maybe TRBD2 (6 bases). The length of the CDR3 is 14 residues. Germline V CDR1 and CDR2: DFQATT, SNEGSKA (reference sequence). V was clipped by 3 bases and J by 2 bases, with 12 bases between them.

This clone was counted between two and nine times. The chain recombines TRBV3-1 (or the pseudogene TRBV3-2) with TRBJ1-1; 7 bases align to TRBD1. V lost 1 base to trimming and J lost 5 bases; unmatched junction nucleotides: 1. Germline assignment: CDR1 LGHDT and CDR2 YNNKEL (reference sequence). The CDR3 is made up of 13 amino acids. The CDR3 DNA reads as TGTGCCAGCAGCCAAGTCAGGGGGACTGAAGCTTTCTTT. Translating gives CASSQVRGTEAFF.

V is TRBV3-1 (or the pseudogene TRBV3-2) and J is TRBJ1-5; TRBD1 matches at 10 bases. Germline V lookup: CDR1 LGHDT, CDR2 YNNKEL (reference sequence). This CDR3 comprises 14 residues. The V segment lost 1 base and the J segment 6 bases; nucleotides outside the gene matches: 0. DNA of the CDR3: TGTGCCAGCAGCCAAGGGACAGGGGGTCAGCCCCAGCATTTT. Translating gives CASSQGTGGQPQHF.

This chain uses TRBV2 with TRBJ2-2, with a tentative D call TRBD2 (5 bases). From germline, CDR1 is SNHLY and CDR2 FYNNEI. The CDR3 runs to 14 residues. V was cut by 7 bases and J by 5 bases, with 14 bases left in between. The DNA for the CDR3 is TGTGCCAGCAACGAAGTCCGGGGAACCGGGGAGCTGTTTTTT. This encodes CASNEVRGTGELFF.

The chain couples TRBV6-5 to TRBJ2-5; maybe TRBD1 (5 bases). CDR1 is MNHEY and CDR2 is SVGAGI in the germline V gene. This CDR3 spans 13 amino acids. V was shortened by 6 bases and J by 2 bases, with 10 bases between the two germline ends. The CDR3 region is CASSQTDQETQYF. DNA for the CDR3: TGTGCCAGCAGCCAGACAGATCAAGAGACCCAGTACTTC.

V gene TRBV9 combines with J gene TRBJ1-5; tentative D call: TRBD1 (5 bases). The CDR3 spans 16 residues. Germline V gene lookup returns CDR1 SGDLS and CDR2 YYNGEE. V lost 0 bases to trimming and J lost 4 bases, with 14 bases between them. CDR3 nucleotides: TGTGCCAGCAGCGTAGGTGGGGAGGGGATAAATCAGCCCCAGCATTTT. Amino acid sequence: CASSVGGEGINQPQHF. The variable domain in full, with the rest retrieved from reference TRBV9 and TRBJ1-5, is DSGVTQTPKHLITATGQRVTLRCSPRSGDLSVYWYQQSLDQGLQFLIQYYNGEERAKGNILERFSAQQFPDLHSELNLSSLELGDSALYFCASSVGGEGINQPQHFGDGTRLSIL.

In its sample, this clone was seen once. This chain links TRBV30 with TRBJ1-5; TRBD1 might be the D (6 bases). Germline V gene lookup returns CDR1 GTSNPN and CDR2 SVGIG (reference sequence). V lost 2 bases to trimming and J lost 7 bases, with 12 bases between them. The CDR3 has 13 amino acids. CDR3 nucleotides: TGTGCCTGGAGTTCACAGGGTGGACAGCCCCAGCATTTT. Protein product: CAWSSQGGQPQHF.

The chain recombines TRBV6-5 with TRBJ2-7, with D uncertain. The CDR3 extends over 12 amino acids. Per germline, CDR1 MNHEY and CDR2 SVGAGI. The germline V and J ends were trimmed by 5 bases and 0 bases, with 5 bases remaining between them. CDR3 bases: TGTGCCAGCAGTCCCTTCTCCTACGAGCAGTACTTC. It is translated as CASSPFSYEQYF.

This CDR3 reads CASSPPSGGRNEQFF. DNA for the CDR3: TGTGCCAGCTCACCACCTAGCGGGGGGCGAAATGAGCAGTTCTTC. V usage is TRBV18 and J usage is TRBJ2-1, with 10 positions matching TRBD2. The CDR3 runs to 15 residues. Trimming cost V 0 bases and J 7 bases; bases outside gene matches: 3. From germline, CDR1 is KGHSH and CDR2 LQKENI.

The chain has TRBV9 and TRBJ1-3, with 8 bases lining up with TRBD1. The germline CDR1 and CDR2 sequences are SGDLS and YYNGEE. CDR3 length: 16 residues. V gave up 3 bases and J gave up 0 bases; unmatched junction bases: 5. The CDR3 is CASSAPGQGSGNTIYF. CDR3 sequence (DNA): TGTGCCAGCAGCGCCCCCGGACAGGGCTCTGGAAACACCATATATTTT. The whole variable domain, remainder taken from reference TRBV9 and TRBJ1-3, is DSGVTQTPKHLITATGQRVTLRCSPRSGDLSVYWYQQSLDQGLQFLIQYYNGEERAKGNILERFSAQQFPDLHSELNLSSLELGDSALYFCASSAPGQGSGNTIYFGEGSWLTVV.

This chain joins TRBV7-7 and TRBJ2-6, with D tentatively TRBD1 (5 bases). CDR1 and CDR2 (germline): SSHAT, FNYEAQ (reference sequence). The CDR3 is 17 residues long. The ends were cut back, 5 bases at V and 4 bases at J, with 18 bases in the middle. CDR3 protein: CASSPRSGASGANVLTF. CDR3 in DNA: TGTGCCAGCAGCCCACGATCTGGGGCATCAGGGGCCAACGTCCTGACTTTC.

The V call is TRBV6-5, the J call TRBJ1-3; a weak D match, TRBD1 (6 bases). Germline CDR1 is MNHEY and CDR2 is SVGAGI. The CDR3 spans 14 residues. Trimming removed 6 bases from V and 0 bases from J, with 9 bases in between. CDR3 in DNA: TGTGCCAGCAGGGGGGCCGCCTCTGGAAACACCATATATTTT. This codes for CASRGAASGNTIYF.